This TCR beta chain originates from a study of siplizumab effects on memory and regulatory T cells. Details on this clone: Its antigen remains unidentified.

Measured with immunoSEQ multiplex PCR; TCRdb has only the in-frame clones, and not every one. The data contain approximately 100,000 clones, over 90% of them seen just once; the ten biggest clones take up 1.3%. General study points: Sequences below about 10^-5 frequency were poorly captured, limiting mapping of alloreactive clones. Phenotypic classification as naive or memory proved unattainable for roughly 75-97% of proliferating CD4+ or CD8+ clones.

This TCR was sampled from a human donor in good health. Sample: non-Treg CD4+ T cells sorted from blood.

CDR3 protein: CASSDRINYGYTF. The CDR3 nucleotides read TGTGCCAGCAGTGACAGGATAAACTATGGCTACACCTTC. The chain couples TRBV6-1 to TRBJ1-2, with D unclear. V lost 3 bases and J lost 2, with 7 bases in between. From germline, CDR1 is MNHNS and CDR2 SASEGT. The CDR3 extends over 13 amino acids.